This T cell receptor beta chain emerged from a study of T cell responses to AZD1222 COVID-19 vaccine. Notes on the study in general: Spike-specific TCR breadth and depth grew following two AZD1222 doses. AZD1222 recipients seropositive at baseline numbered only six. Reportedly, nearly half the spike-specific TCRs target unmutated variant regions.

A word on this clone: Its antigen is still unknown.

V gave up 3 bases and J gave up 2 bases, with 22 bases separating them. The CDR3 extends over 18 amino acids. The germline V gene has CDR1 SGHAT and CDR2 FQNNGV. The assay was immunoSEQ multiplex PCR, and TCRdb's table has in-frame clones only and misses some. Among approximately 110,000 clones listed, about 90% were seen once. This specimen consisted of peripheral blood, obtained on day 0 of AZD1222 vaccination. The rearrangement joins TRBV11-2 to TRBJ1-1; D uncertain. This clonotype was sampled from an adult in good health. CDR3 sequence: CASSLVLSPGAENTEAFF. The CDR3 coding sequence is TGTGCCAGCAGCTTGGTGTTAAGTCCGGGAGCGGAAAACACTGAAGCTTTCTTT.